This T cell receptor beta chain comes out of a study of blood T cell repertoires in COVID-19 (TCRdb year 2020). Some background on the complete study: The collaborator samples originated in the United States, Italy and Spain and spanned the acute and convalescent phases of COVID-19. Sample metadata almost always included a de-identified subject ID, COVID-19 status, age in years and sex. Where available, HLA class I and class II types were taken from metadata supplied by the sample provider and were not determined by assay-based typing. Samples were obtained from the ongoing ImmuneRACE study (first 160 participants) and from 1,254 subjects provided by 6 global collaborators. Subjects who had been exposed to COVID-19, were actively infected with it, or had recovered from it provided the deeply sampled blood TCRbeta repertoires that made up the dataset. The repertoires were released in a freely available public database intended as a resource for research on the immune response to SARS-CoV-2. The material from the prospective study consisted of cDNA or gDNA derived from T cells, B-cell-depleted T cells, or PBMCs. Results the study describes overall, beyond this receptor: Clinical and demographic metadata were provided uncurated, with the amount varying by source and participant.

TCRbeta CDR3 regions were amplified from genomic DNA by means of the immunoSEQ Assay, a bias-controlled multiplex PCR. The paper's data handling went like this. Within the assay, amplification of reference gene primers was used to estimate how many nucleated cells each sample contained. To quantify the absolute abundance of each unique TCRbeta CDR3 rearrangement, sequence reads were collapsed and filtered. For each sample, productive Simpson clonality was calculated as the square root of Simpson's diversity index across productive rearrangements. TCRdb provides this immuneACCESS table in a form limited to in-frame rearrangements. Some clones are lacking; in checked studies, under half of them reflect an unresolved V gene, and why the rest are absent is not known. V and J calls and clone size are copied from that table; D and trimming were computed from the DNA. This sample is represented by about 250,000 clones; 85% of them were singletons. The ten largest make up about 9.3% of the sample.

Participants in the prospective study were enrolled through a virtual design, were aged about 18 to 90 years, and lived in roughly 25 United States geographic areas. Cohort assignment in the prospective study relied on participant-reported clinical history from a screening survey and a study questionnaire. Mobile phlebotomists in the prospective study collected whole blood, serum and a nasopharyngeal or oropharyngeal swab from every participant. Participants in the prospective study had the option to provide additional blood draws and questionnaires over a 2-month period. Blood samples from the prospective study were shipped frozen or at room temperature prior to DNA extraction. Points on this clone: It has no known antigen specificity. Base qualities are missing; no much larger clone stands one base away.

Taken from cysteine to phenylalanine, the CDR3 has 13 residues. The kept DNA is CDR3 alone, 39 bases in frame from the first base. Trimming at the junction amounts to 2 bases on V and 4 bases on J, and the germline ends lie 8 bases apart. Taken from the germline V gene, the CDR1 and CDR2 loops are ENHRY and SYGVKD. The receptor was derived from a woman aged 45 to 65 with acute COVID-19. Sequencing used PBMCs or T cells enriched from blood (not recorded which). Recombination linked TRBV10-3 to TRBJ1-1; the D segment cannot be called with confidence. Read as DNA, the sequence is TGTGCCATCAGTGAGAACACAGCCACTGAAGCTTTCTTT. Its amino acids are CAISENTATEAFF.